Listed here are 25 T cell receptor beta chains from one sample, sequenced in a study of blood T cell repertoires in COVID-19. The protocol was immunoSEQ multiplex PCR, while the TCRdb copy is restricted to in-frame clones and leaves out a portion. The sample lists about 210,000 clones, around 80% occurring once. Source material: peripheral blood. Receptors were obtained from a woman between 50 and 59 years old with acute or convalescent COVID-19.

J is TRBJ2-5 and V is TRBV25-1; 9 bases are a match to TRBD1. Unmatched junction bases numbered 7, after V lost 9 bases and J lost 2 bases. Per the germline V gene, CDR1 is MGHDK and CDR2 is SYGVNS. The CDR3 runs 14 residues. The CDR3 DNA sequence: TGTGCCAGATACAGGGGGCGGTTACAAGAGACCCAGTACTTC. Its protein is CARYRGRLQETQYF. Full variable domain (rest looked up from reference TRBV25-1 and TRBJ2-5): EADIYQTPRYLVIGTGKKITLECSQTMGHDKMYWYQQDPGMELHLIHYSYGVNSTEKGDLSSESTVSRIRTEHFPLTLESARPSHTSQYLCARYRGRLQETQYFGPGTRLLVL.

The chain recombines TRBV13 with TRBJ2-7; 10 bases match TRBD2. Germline CDR1 is PRHDT and CDR2 is FYEKMQ (reference sequence). The V gene end was trimmed by 2 bases and the J gene end by 6 bases; junction bases not matched to a gene: 19. The CDR3 sequence is 19 residues long. The CDR3 region is CASSLRFRTSGSPASEQYF. In DNA, the CDR3 is TGTGCCAGCAGCTTAAGGTTTAGGACTAGCGGTTCCCCGGCCTCCGAGCAGTACTTC. Drawing the rest from reference TRBV13 and TRBJ2-7, the complete variable domain is AAGVIQSPRHLIKEKRETATLKCYPIPRHDTVYWYQQGPGQDPQFLISFYEKMQSDKGSIPDRFSAQQFSDYHSELNMSSLELGDSALYFCASSLRFRTSGSPASEQYFGPGTRLTVT.

J is TRBJ1-1 and V is TRBV5-1; 8 nucleotides match TRBD1. V shed 4 bases and J 8 bases; nucleotides not matched to a gene: 10. Germline CDR1 is SGHRS and CDR2 is YFSETQ. The length of the CDR3 is 14 residues. The CDR3 region is CASSPGTGGREAFF. CDR3 DNA sequence: TGCGCCAGCAGCCCTGGGACAGGCGGAAGGGAAGCTTTCTTT.

The rearrangement uses TRBV19 and TRBJ2-1, with TRBD2 matching over 8 bases. V lost 5 bases, J lost 5 bases, and 14 bases stayed unmatched. The CDR3 is 17 amino acids. Germline lookup yields CDR1 LNHDA and CDR2 SQIVND (reference sequence). The CDR3 loop reads CASSSGAAGDPDNEQFF. CDR3 nucleotide sequence: TGTGCCAGTAGTTCCGGGGCAGCGGGAGACCCCGACAATGAGCAGTTCTTC.

In its sample, this clone was seen once. V gene TRBV24-1 combines with J gene TRBJ2-3; D possibly corresponds to TRBD2 (6 bases). V dropped 6 bases and J dropped 2 bases, with 8 bases sitting between them. Germline V gives CDR1 KGHDR, CDR2 SFDVKD. The CDR3 covers 13 residues. The CDR3: CATSRTNTDTQYF. The CDR3 DNA is TGTGCCACCAGTAGGACTAACACAGATACGCAGTATTTT.

The chain couples TRBV28 to TRBJ2-1; 13 bases line up with TRBD2. The germline V gene has CDR1 MDHEN and CDR2 SYDVKM. This CDR3 has 15 amino acids. The ends lost 6 bases at V and 9 bases at J; junction bases unmatched: 8. Here the CDR3 reads CASSLTSGRPGEQFF. Written as DNA, the CDR3 is TGTGCCAGCAGCCTGACTAGCGGGAGGCCGGGTGAGCAGTTCTTC.

The chain joins TRBV5-6 to TRBJ2-5, with D possibly matching TRBD2 (6 bases). CDR3 length: 13 residues. V gave up 3 bases and J gave up 1 base, with 7 bases separating them. Germline CDR1 and CDR2: SGHDT and YYEEEE. The DNA of the CDR3 is TGTGCCAGCAGCTCGGGAGTCCAAGAGACCCAGTACTTC. Its translation: CASSSGVQETQYF.

The chain carries TRBV19 and TRBJ2-1; 7 bases align to TRBD2. The CDR3 loop spans 15 amino acids. Trimming removed 3 bases from V and 8 bases from J; junction bases left unmatched: 10. Germline V CDR1 and CDR2: LNHDA, SQIVND (reference sequence). DNA of the CDR3: TGTGCCAGTAGTATGTCTAGCGGACCTACATATGAGCAGTTCTTC. This sequence encodes CASSMSSGPTYEQFF.

V and J are TRBV5-6 and TRBJ2-1; TRBD2 matches 10 bases. Germline CDR1 and CDR2: SGHDT and YYEEEE. The CDR3 totals 16 residues. The V and J ends lost 2 bases and 4 bases, in that order; junction bases with no gene match: 6. The CDR3 loop reads CASSFMGTSAYNEQFF. CDR3 nucleotides: TGTGCCAGCAGCTTCATGGGGACTAGCGCATACAATGAGCAGTTCTTC.

The chain couples TRBV2 to TRBJ2-1; 10 bases match TRBD1. V dropped 5 bases and J dropped 7; count of bases not matched to a gene: 8. This CDR3 region has 15 residues. Looked up from germline, CDR1 is SNHLY and CDR2 is FYNNEI. CDR3 bases: TGTGCCAGCAGTTCCGGGACAGGGGAAAATAATGAGCAGTTCTTC. Translated, it gives CASSSGTGENNEQFF. Full variable domain (rest looked up from reference TRBV2 and TRBJ2-1): EPEVTQTPSHQVTQMGQEVILRCVPISNHLYFYWYRQILGQKVEFLVSFYNNEISEKSEIFDDQFSVERPDGSNFTLKIRSTKLEDSAMYFCASSSGTGENNEQFFGPGTRLTVL.

The chain employs TRBV28 and TRBJ2-1, with TRBD2 matching over 13 bases. J gave up 8 bases and V 4 bases, and 14 bases lay outside the gene matches. The germline CDR1 and CDR2 sequences are MDHEN and SYDVKM. The CDR3 length is 18 residues. The CDR3 here is CASSSGGLAGPPRDEQFF. The CDR3 DNA reads as TGTGCCAGCAGTTCCGGGGGACTAGCGGGACCCCCGCGTGATGAGCAGTTCTTC.

The rearrangement joins TRBV5-1 to TRBJ2-1; D unresolved. The CDR3 is made up of 12 amino acids. V dropped 7 bases and J dropped 10 bases, with 15 bases sitting between them. CDR1 is SGHRS and CDR2 is YFSETQ in the germline V gene. CDR3 sequence reads: CASRLIAEEQFF. The CDR3 DNA is TGCGCCAGCCGCCTGATAGCCGAAGAGCAGTTCTTC.

J is TRBJ2-3 and V is TRBV7-2; maybe TRBD1 (6 bases). Germline values: CDR1 SGHTA, CDR2 FQGNSA. The CDR3 is made up of 13 amino acids. The V and J ends lost 5 bases and 4 bases respectively, with 10 bases between them. The CDR3, as DNA: TGTGCCAGCAGCCTACAGGGCCCAGATACGCAGTATTTT. Its protein is CASSLQGPDTQYF.

The chain joins TRBV11-3 to TRBJ1-3; D is possibly TRBD1 (5 bases). This CDR3 comprises 17 residues. Deletions cut 5 bases from V and 2 bases from J, with 19 bases between. From germline, CDR1 is SGHNT and CDR2 YENEEA. The CDR3 region is CASSPGDGGRAGNTIYF. CDR3 coding DNA: TGTGCCAGCAGCCCGGGGGACGGAGGACGGGCTGGAAACACCATATATTTT.

The chain uses TRBV21-1 and TRBJ2-7; the table's D gene call, TRBD2, was not cross checked with the DNA. TRBV21-1 is a listed pseudogene. The CDR3 runs 16 residues. The CDR3 protein is CASPPAGGPIGYEQYF. In nucleotides, the CDR3 is TGTGCCAGCCCACCGGCGGGAGGGCCGATAGGATACGAGCAGTACTTC.

This clone has only a few counts. CDR3 region: CASSHYEQYF. The CDR3 DNA follows: TGTGCCAGCAGCCACTACGAGCAGTACTTC. The J gene is TRBJ2-7, the V gene TRBV2; no reliable D call. Trimming took 6 bases from V and 3 from J, leaving 3 bases between them. This CDR3 contains 10 residues. The germline CDR1 and CDR2 sequences are SNHLY and FYNNEI.

This rearrangement joins TRBV11-1 to TRBJ2-7; maybe TRBD1 (6 bases). Germline CDR1 and CDR2: SGHAT and FQDESV (reference sequence). Trimming removed 5 bases from V and 3 bases from J, with 17 bases in between. The CDR3 consists of 15 residues. Here the CDR3 DNA reads TGTGCCAGCAGCCCCAGGGGAAGTGCAAACTACGAGCAGTACTTC. As protein: CASSPRGSANYEQYF. Using reference TRBV11-1 and TRBJ2-7 for the parts outside the CDR3, the full variable domain is EAEVAQSPRYKITEKSQAVAFWCDPISGHATLYWYRQILGQGPELLVQFQDESVVDDSQLPKDRFSAERLKGVDSTLKIQPAELGDSAMYLCASSPRGSANYEQYFGPGTRLTVT.

The V call is TRBV3-1 (or the pseudogene TRBV3-2), the J call TRBJ1-1; no firm D call. CDR3 length: 13 residues. Germline lookup yields CDR1 LGHDT and CDR2 YNNKEL (reference sequence). Trimming stripped 0 bases from V and 6 bases from J, with 8 bases between. CDR3 DNA: TGTGCCAGCAGCCAAGATCTGGTAGCTGAAGCTTTCTTT. Translating gives CASSQDLVAEAFF.

V usage is TRBV7-3 and J usage is TRBJ2-3, with D perhaps matching TRBD2 (6 bases). The V gene lost 5 bases and the J gene lost 4 bases, with 16 bases spanning the gap. CDR1 and CDR2 (germline): SGHTA, FQGTGA. The CDR3 has 15 residues. CDR3 in amino acids: CASSPSGSRPDTQYF. CDR3 nucleotide sequence: TGTGCCAGCAGCCCCTCCGGGAGTCGCCCAGATACGCAGTATTTT.

The J gene is TRBJ2-7, the V gene TRBV10-3, with TRBD1 as a possible D gene (6 bases). The CDR3 totals 12 residues. Trimming removed 6 bases from V and 3 bases from J, with 9 bases in between. The V gene's germline CDR1 is ENHRY and CDR2 SYGVKD. CDR3 protein: CAIREDSYEQYF. The CDR3 coding sequence is TGTGCCATCAGGGAGGACAGCTACGAGCAGTACTTC.

The V call is TRBV9, the J call TRBJ2-1; possible D gene TRBD2, 5 bases. The CDR3 covers 14 residues. Looked up from germline, CDR1 is SGDLS and CDR2 is YYNGEE. Trimming removed 0 bases from V and 8 bases from J, with 12 bases in between. The DNA for the CDR3 is TGTGCCAGCAGCGTAGAAACCGTCGGGGATGAGCAGTTCTTC. Amino acid sequence: CASSVETVGDEQFF.

The chain couples TRBV2 to TRBJ1-6, with D unclear. The germline V gene has CDR1 SNHLY and CDR2 FYNNEI. V was trimmed by 5 bases and J by 5 bases, leaving 10 bases between them. This CDR3 region has 14 residues. The CDR3 region has the DNA TGTGCCAGCAGTCTGACTGTGAATAATTCACCCCTCCACTTT. Translating gives CASSLTVNNSPLHF. The full variable domain, with the rest looked up from reference TRBV2 and TRBJ1-6, is EPEVTQTPSHQVTQMGQEVILRCVPISNHLYFYWYRQILGQKVEFLVSFYNNEISEKSEIFDDQFSVERPDGSNFTLKIRSTKLEDSAMYFCASSLTVNNSPLHFGNGTRLTVT.

This clone was counted between two and nine times. The chain links TRBV6-1 to TRBJ1-2; TRBD1 matches 8 bases. J gave up 4 bases and V 3 bases, and 4 bases lay outside the gene matches. Germline V gene data show CDR1 as MNHNS and CDR2 as SASEGT. This CDR3 contains 14 residues. In nucleotides, the CDR3 is TGTGCCAGCAGTGAGGCAGGGGGCGCCTATGGCTACACCTTC. It encodes CASSEAGGAYGYTF.

This chain connects TRBV7-2 to TRBJ2-5; 7 nucleotides agree with TRBD2. V shed 5 bases and J 5 bases; nucleotides not matched to a gene: 17. The germline gives CDR1 SGHTA, CDR2 FQGNSA. The CDR3 is 17 residues long. Here the CDR3 reads CASSHEAVRVGGETQYF. CDR3 nucleotide sequence: TGTGCCAGCAGCCATGAGGCTGTACGGGTGGGGGGGGAGACCCAGTACTTC.

The gene calls are TRBV7-9 and TRBJ2-3, with 9 bases that match TRBD1. Trimming at V came to 5 bases and at J to 0 bases, leaving 3 bases not matched to a gene. Germline V gives CDR1 SEHNR, CDR2 FQNEAQ (reference sequence). There are 15 residues in the CDR3. DNA of the CDR3: TGTGCCAGCAGCCCGGGACAGGGTAGCACAGATACGCAGTATTTT. Its translation: CASSPGQGSTDTQYF. Based on the CDR3 plus reference TRBV7-9 and TRBJ2-3, the full variable domain is DTGVSQNPRHKITKRGQNVTFRCDPISEHNRLYWYRQTLGQGPEFLTYFQNEAQLEKSRLLSDRFSAERPKGSFSTLEIQRTEQGDSAMYLCASSPGQGSTDTQYFGPGTRLTVL.